This T cell receptor (beta chain) was obtained from a study of tissue T cells after allogeneic stem cell transplantation. Profiled with immunoSEQ multiplex PCR; TCRdb holds only in-frame clones, not every one. The sample holds roughly 20,000 clones, around 63% seen once. Whole-study results and caveats: Anatomically similar tissues had similar TCR repertoires within each patient. Alloreactivity or antigen specificity of tissue TCRs was not determined; some clones might be host cells. Shared clones across patients were few; motif clustering revealed tissue-specific shared signatures.

As for this clone: Its antigen is still unknown. Gene names and germline match the mouse. The read comes to an end 1 residue before the CDR3 does, leaving the germline J gene to fill in the end.

This CDR3 is 15 amino acids long. Germline CDR1 and CDR2: NSQYPW and LRSPGD (reference sequence). Trimming cost V 1 base and J 1 base, with 9 bases left between them. The sequencing input was blood. The V call is TRBV1, the J call TRBJ2-3; no reliable D call. The receptor comes from a female BALB/c mouse in good health. MHC haplotype of the mouse line: H2-d. The DNA read from the CDR3 is TGCACCTGCAGTGCAGTGGGAAGGGGTGCAGAAACGCTGTAT. This gives the protein CTCSAVGRGAETLY. The whole CDR3 protein is CTCSAVGRGAETLYF.